A selection of T cell receptor beta chains follows, all from one sample in a study of T cell responses to AZD1222 COVID-19 vaccine. Profiled with immunoSEQ multiplex PCR; TCRdb holds only in-frame clones, not every one. The sample has just over 60,000 clones, over 60% seen once. This specimen was peripheral blood, taken on day 0 of AZD1222 vaccination. The origin of the receptors is an adult in good health. Both conserved end residues are part of each CDR3. D genes are given only for firm matches. The listing skips clone size in some rows; elsewhere it reads once, few, many or a size class.

len | d_gene | j_gene | v_gene | abundance | CDR3aa | CDR3nt
14 | NA | TRBJ1-1 | TRBV18 | few | CASSPPSSHTEAFF | TGTGCCAGCTCACCACCGAGCAGCCACACTGAAGCTTTCTTT
15 | NA | TRBJ1-1 | TRBV4-2 | NA | CASSQAFRVGTEAFF | TGTGCCAGCAGCCAAGCTTTCAGGGTAGGCACTGAAGCTTTCTTT
15 | NA | TRBJ2-1 | TRBV27 | NA | CASRLTGNSYNEQFF | TGTGCCAGCAGGCTTACAGGGAACTCCTACAATGAGCAGTTCTTC
12 | NA | TRBJ1-1 | TRBV2 | few | CARQSLDLVAFF | TGTGCCAGGCAGAGTCTCGATTTGGTAGCTTTCTTT
12 | NA | TRBJ1-1 | TRBV14 | NA | CASSQSGTEAFF | TGTGCCAGCAGCCAATCGGGGACTGAAGCTTTCTTT
13 | TRBD1 | TRBJ2-3 | TRBV6-6 | NA | CASRSGTGDTQYF | TGTGCCAGCAGAAGCGGGACAGGGGATACGCAGTATTTT
15 | NA | TRBJ1-2 | TRBV19 | NA | CASSMDLQLFYGYTF | TGTGCCAGTAGTATGGATCTACAGCTATTCTATGGCTACACCTTC
15 | TRBD1 | TRBJ1-5 | TRBV7-9 | NA | CASSPGTGANQPQHF | TGTGCCAGCAGCCCCGGGACAGGGGCCAATCAGCCCCAGCATTTT
15 | NA | TRBJ1-5 | TRBV19 | NA | CASSIVKALNQPQHF | TGTGCCAGTAGTATAGTAAAGGCTCTTAATCAGCCCCAGCATTTT
17 | TRBD2 | TRBJ2-3 | TRBV27 | once | CASSLLAGGLGTDTQYF | TGTGCCAGCAGTCTCCTAGCGGGGGGGCTTGGCACAGATACGCAGTATTTT
13 | NA | TRBJ1-1 | TRBV12-3/TRBV12-4 | NA | CASSPFRSTEAFF | TGTGCCAGCAGCCCCTTCCGGAGCACTGAAGCTTTCTTT
16 | TRBD2 | TRBJ2-3 | TRBV24-1 | NA | CATSEPGLAARDTQYF | TGTGCCACCAGTGAACCCGGACTAGCGGCTAGAGATACGCAGTATTTT
13 | TRBD1 | TRBJ2-7 | TRBV24-1 | NA | CATNRDRGYEQYF | TGTGCCACCAACCGGGACAGGGGTTACGAGCAGTACTTC
11 | NA | TRBJ2-2 | TRBV6-5 | NA | CASGRDGELFF | TGTGCCAGCGGTAGAGACGGGGAGCTGTTTTTT
16 | TRBD1 | TRBJ1-4 | TRBV4-2 | NA | CASSQVLGRGDEKLFF | TGTGCCAGCAGCCAAGTTCTCGGCAGGGGGGATGAAAAACTGTTTTTT
14 | NA | TRBJ1-2 | TRBV27 | few | CASSRGGTHYGYTF | TGTGCCAGCAGTCGGGGGGGGACGCACTATGGCTACACCTTC
14 | NA | TRBJ1-4 | TRBV7-9 | NA | CASSSGDAREKLFF | TGTGCCAGCAGCTCGGGGGACGCACGGGAAAAACTGTTTTTT
12 | NA | TRBJ1-1 | TRBV7-8 | NA | CASSPRTTEAFF | TGTGCCAGCAGCCCAAGGACAACTGAAGCTTTCTTT
18 | TRBD1 | TRBJ1-4 | TRBV19 | once | CASTVVGQPKSTNEKLFF | TGTGCCAGTACGGTGGTGGGACAGCCGAAATCAACTAATGAAAAACTGTTTTTT
13 | NA | TRBJ2-7 | TRBV28 | NA | CASSDSGSYEQYF | TGTGCCAGCTCTGACTCGGGGAGCTACGAGCAGTACTTC
15 | TRBD2 | TRBJ2-5 | TRBV11-2 | NA | CASSSRLAGGETQYF | TGTGCCAGCAGCTCACGACTAGCGGGGGGGGAGACCCAGTACTTC
14 | NA | TRBJ1-4 | TRBV19 | NA | CASSTIRVREKLFF | TGTGCCAGTAGCACAATCAGGGTTCGAGAAAAACTGTTTTTT
12 | NA | TRBJ2-2 | TRBV24-1 | NA | CATSGREGELFF | TGTGCCACCAGTGGACGAGAGGGGGAGCTGTTTTTT
14 | TRBD1 | TRBJ1-6 | TRBV6-5 | NA | CASRPGQGNSPLHF | TGTGCCAGCAGACCCGGACAGGGGAATTCACCCCTCCACTTT
12 | NA | TRBJ1-2 | TRBV27 | NA | CASSQGNYGYTF | TGTGCCAGCAGCCAGGGGAACTATGGCTACACCTTC
13 | NA | TRBJ1-1 | TRBV12-5 | NA | CASGWGGGTEAFF | TGTGCTAGTGGTTGGGGAGGCGGCACTGAAGCTTTCTTT
14 | NA | TRBJ2-7 | TRBV2 | few | CASSEDWGNYEQYF | TGTGCCAGCAGTGAAGATTGGGGTAACTACGAGCAGTACTTC
13 | TRBD1 | TRBJ2-5 | TRBV28 | NA | CASSRDRGETQYF | TGTGCCAGCAGTCGCGACAGGGGAGAGACCCAGTACTTC
13 | NA | TRBJ1-2 | TRBV2 | NA | CASSEGRGQSYTF | TGTGCCAGCAGTGAGGGCAGGGGACAAAGCTACACCTTC
13 | NA | TRBJ1-4 | TRBV30 | NA | CAWRFYPGEKLFF | TGTGCCTGGAGGTTTTACCCTGGAGAAAAACTGTTTTTT
20 | TRBD2 | TRBJ2-1 | TRBV9 | NA | CASSSSRGNRKDGGAREQFF | TGTGCCAGCAGCTCTTCCCGGGGAAACCGTAAGGACGGGGGGGCACGTGAGCAGTTCTTC
15 | NA | TRBJ2-6 | TRBV5-4 | NA | CASSGGFTGANVLTF | TGTGCCAGCAGCGGGGGCTTCACTGGGGCCAACGTCCTGACTTTC
13 | TRBD1 | TRBJ1-2 | TRBV3-1/TRBV3-2 | NA | CASSRDRSGGYTF | TGTGCCAGCAGCCGGGACAGGTCAGGAGGCTACACCTTC
15 | NA | TRBJ1-3 | TRBV9 | NA | CASSVDWESGNTIYF | TGTGCCAGCAGCGTAGATTGGGAATCTGGAAACACCATATATTTT
14 | TRBD1 | TRBJ2-7 | TRBV28 | NA | CASSFGTGTYEQYF | TGTGCCAGCAGTTTCGGGACAGGAACCTACGAGCAGTACTTC
13 | NA | TRBJ2-7 | TRBV12-3/TRBV12-4 | NA | CASSLPGAYEQYF | TGTGCCAGCAGTTTACCGGGAGCCTACGAGCAGTACTTC
13 | NA | TRBJ1-5 | TRBV25-1 | NA | CASKGGGNQPQHF | TGTGCCAGCAAAGGGGGGGGTAATCAGCCCCAGCATTTT